This TCR beta chain comes out of a study of blood T cell repertoires in COVID-19. As handled by the study authors: It was from reference gene primer amplification that nucleated cell counts were estimated. Assay: immunoSEQ multiplex PCR; the TCRdb copy retains only in-frame clones and omits some. V, J and clone size were drawn from that table, and D and trimming were deduced from the DNA. Found here are about 69,000 clones, around 77% of them singletons; the top ten hold about 15%. Germline CDR1 reads SEHNR; CDR2 reads FQNEAQ (reference sequence). V lost 4 bases, J lost 4 bases, and 13 bases stayed unmatched. This CDR3 region has 17 residues.

Source material: peripheral blood. The sequence was obtained from a man aged 60 to 69 with acute or convalescent COVID-19. The V and J genes are TRBV7-9 and TRBJ2-1; 7 bases are shared with TRBD2. CDR3 sequence reads: CASSSTTTSDFYNEQFF. For the CDR3, the DNA is TGTGCCAGCAGCTCGACTACCACTAGCGACTTTTACAATGAGCAGTTCTTC.